A selection of T cell receptor beta chains follows, all from one sample in a study of cytomegalovirus exposure and HLA in healthy donors. Here immunoSEQ multiplex PCR was the method, and the copy in TCRdb shows in-frame clones only, minus some. The sample has more than 95,000 clones; roughly three quarters are singletons. The material sequenced was PBMCs. These receptors were obtained from a man between 50 and 59 years old in good health and CMV-seropositive. The CDR3 runs from the conserved cysteine through the conserved F or W. The D gene is left open where the match is weak. The size field is filled for only some rows; it gives once, few, many or a size class.

TRBV5-1	TRBD1	NA	TRBJ2-7	CASRTGGTYEQYF	TGCGCCAGCAGGACAGGGGGGACCTACGAGCAGTACTTC
TRBV2	NA	NA	TRBJ2-1	CASSEAGRQGGEQFF	TGTGCCAGCAGTGAAGCGGGTAGGCAGGGCGGTGAGCAGTTCTTC
TRBV6-5	TRBD1	NA	TRBJ2-3	CASSEGQPMTQYF	TGTGCCAGCAGTGAGGGACAGCCGATGACGCAGTATTTT
TRBV30	TRBD1	NA	TRBJ2-2	CAWRSPQVGGPNTGELFF	TGTGCCTGGAGATCCCCACAGGTAGGGGGCCCGAACACCGGGGAGCTGTTTTTT
TRBV27	TRBD2	NA	TRBJ2-1	CASSSGGASNEQFF	TGTGCCAGCAGTTCCGGGGGGGCCAGCAATGAGCAGTTCTTC
TRBV19	NA	NA	TRBJ1-2	CASSIDAAGLYYGYTF	TGTGCCAGTAGTATAGATGCTGCGGGCTTGTACTATGGCTACACCTTC
TRBV2	NA	NA	TRBJ2-5	CASSEFTQETQYF	TGTGCCAGCAGCGAGTTCACCCAAGAGACCCAGTACTTC
TRBV5-1	NA	NA	TRBJ2-3	CASRKDSFTDTQYF	TGCGCCAGCAGGAAAGACAGTTTCACAGATACGCAGTATTTT
TRBV10-3	TRBD1	NA	TRBJ1-4	CAIGRQGPATNEKLFF	TGTGCCATCGGTCGACAGGGGCCTGCAACTAATGAAAAACTGTTTTTT
TRBV5-5	NA	NA	TRBJ1-2	CASSLGDTYSYGYTF	TGTGCCAGCAGCTTGGGGGACACCTATTCCTATGGCTACACCTTC
TRBV5-1	TRBD2	NA	TRBJ2-1	CASSLAGLAGANEQFF	TGCGCCAGCAGCTTGGCGGGACTAGCGGGGGCCAATGAGCAGTTCTTC
TRBV7-9	NA	NA	TRBJ2-3	CASSFTSSGTDTQYF	TGTGCCAGCAGCTTTACAAGTTCCGGCACAGATACGCAGTATTTT
TRBV28	TRBD1	NA	TRBJ1-1	CASSLLQGRRAMNTEAFF	TGTGCCAGCAGTCTCCTACAGGGGCGGAGGGCAATGAACACTGAAGCTTTCTTT
TRBV28	NA	NA	TRBJ1-2	CASSFQNYGYTF	TGTGCCAGCAGTTTCCAAAACTATGGCTACACCTTC
TRBV7-9	TRBD1	NA	TRBJ2-1	CASSSTGVGEQFF	TGTGCCAGCAGCTCCACAGGGGTCGGTGAGCAGTTCTTC
TRBV5-1	TRBD2	once	TRBJ2-5	CASRPEGREGQETQYF	TGCGCCAGCAGGCCCGAGGGGAGGGAGGGACAAGAGACCCAGTACTTC
TRBV5-4	NA	NA	TRBJ2-7	CASLHAGRNEQYF	TGTGCCAGCCTCCATGCAGGGCGGAACGAGCAGTACTTC
TRBV7-2	TRBD2	few	TRBJ2-5	CASSLPTGGGAETQYF	TGTGCCAGCAGCTTACCGACCGGCGGGGGGGCAGAGACCCAGTACTTC
TRBV7-9	TRBD1	NA	TRBJ1-2	CASSLVLGGVHGYTF	TGTGCCAGCAGCTTAGTTTTAGGGGGCGTCCATGGCTACACCTTC
TRBV6-5	NA	NA	TRBJ2-5	CASSYRGETQYF	TGTGCCAGCAGTTACAGGGGTGAGACCCAGTACTTC
TRBV4-3	NA	few	TRBJ1-4	CASSPPAGVGEKLFF	TGCGCCAGCAGCCCCCCAGCGGGGGTGGGTGAAAAACTGTTTTTT
TRBV11-2	TRBD1	NA	TRBJ1-4	CASSFPTGNEKLFF	TGTGCCAGCAGCTTCCCGACAGGGAATGAAAAACTGTTTTTT
TRBV19	TRBD1	NA	TRBJ2-1	CASSSRDRESGEQFF	TGTGCCAGTAGTTCGCGGGACAGGGAGTCGGGTGAGCAGTTCTTC
TRBV9	TRBD1	NA	TRBJ1-4	CASSATGVNEKLFF	TGTGCCAGCAGCGCGACAGGGGTTAATGAAAAACTGTTTTTT
TRBV7-2	NA	NA	TRBJ1-3	CASSSPPRGNTIYF	TGTGCCAGCAGTTCTCCCCCCCGGGGAAACACCATATATTTT
TRBV7-2	NA	once	TRBJ1-1	CASSLAGLTDTEAFF	TGTGCCAGCAGCTTAGCGGGACTGACCGACACTGAAGCTTTCTTT
TRBV4-3	TRBD2	NA	TRBJ2-2	CASSQEAGGNTGELFF	TGCGCCAGCAGCCAAGAAGCGGGGGGAAACACCGGGGAGCTGTTTTTT
TRBV29-1	TRBD2	NA	TRBJ2-3	CSGGTSGGADTQYF	TGCAGCGGGGGGACTAGCGGGGGGGCAGATACGCAGTATTTT
TRBV19	NA	NA	TRBJ2-7	CASSISDLAYEQYF	TGTGCCAGTAGTATATCCGACCTAGCCTACGAGCAGTACTTC
TRBV14	NA	NA	TRBJ1-4	CASSYDRHEKLFF	TGTGCCAGCAGCTACGACAGGCACGAAAAACTGTTTTTT
TRBV15	NA	once	TRBJ1-5	CATSRDIPRFGRDSNQPQHF	TGTGCCACCAGCAGAGATATCCCTAGGTTTGGCAGGGATAGCAATCAGCCCCAGCATTTT
TRBV11-3	TRBD1	NA	TRBJ2-7	CASSPTGLGEQYF	TGTGCCAGCAGCCCGACAGGGCTTGGCGAGCAGTACTTC
TRBV7-2	TRBD2	NA	TRBJ2-3	CASSLEGLAATDTQYF	TGTGCCAGCAGCTTAGAAGGACTAGCGGCCACAGATACGCAGTATTTT
TRBV29-1	NA	NA	TRBJ2-1	CSVRWELLNNEQFF	TGCAGCGTTAGGTGGGAGCTTTTAAACAATGAGCAGTTCTTC
TRBV5-6	TRBD2	NA	TRBJ2-3	CASSLGLAGVADTQYF	TGTGCCAGCAGCTTAGGACTAGCGGGAGTTGCAGATACGCAGTATTTT
TRBV5-1	TRBD1	NA	TRBJ2-2	CASSLAAIGTEGTGELFF	TGCGCCAGCAGCTTGGCCGCCATCGGGACAGAGGGGACCGGGGAGCTGTTTTTT
TRBV18	TRBD2	NA	TRBJ2-2	CASSPRPGAGSTGELFF	TGTGCCAGCTCACCACGCCCGGGAGCGGGATCCACCGGGGAGCTGTTTTTT
TRBV5-1	TRBD2	NA	TRBJ2-7	CASRPGTSGTYEQYF	TGCGCCAGCAGACCCGGGACTAGCGGGACCTACGAGCAGTACTTC
TRBV28	NA	few	TRBJ2-1	CASRRVSEQFF	TGTGCCAGCAGGCGGGTGAGTGAGCAGTTCTTC
TRBV2	TRBD2	NA	TRBJ2-3	CASSHGLAGGDDTQYF	TGTGCCAGCAGCCACGGACTAGCGGGGGGGGATGATACGCAGTATTTT
TRBV5-5	NA	NA	TRBJ2-2	CASSLEALVAVNTGELFF	TGTGCCAGCAGCTTGGAAGCTCTGGTAGCGGTAAACACCGGGGAGCTGTTTTTT
TRBV29-1	NA	NA	TRBJ2-3	CSVGNSLSTDTQYF	TGCAGCGTTGGTAACTCCTTAAGCACAGATACGCAGTATTTT
TRBV11-3	TRBD2	NA	TRBJ2-3	CASSMGLAGFMADTQYF	TGTGCCAGCAGCATGGGACTAGCGGGGTTCATGGCGGATACGCAGTATTTT
TRBV5-4	TRBD2	NA	TRBJ2-3	CASSSLGGGIDTQYF	TGTGCCAGCAGCTCCCTTGGGGGGGGGATAGATACGCAGTATTTT